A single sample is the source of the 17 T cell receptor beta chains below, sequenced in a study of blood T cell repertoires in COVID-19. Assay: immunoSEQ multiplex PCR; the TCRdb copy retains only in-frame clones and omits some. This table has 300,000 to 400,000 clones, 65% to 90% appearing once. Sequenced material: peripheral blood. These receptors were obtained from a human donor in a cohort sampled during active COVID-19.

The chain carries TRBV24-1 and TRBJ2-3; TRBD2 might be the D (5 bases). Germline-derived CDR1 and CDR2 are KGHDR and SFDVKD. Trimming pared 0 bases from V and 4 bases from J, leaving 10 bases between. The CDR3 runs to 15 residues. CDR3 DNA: TGTGCCACCAGTGATTTGCGGGCGCGGGCAGATACGCAGTATTTT. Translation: CATSDLRARADTQYF.

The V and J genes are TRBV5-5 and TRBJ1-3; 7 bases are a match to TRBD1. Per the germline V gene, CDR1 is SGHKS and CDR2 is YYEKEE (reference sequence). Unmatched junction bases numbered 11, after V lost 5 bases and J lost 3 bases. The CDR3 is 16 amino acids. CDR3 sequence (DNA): TGTGCCAGCAGTTCAAGTCCGGGACAGTTTGGAAACACCATATATTTT. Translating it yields CASSSSPGQFGNTIYF.

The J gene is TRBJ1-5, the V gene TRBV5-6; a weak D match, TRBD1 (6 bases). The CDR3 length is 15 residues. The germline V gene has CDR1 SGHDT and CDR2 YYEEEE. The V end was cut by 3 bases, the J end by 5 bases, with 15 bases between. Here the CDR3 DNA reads TGTGCCAGCAGCTCAACAGGGAACGTCGATCAGCCCCAGCATTTT. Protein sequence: CASSSTGNVDQPQHF.

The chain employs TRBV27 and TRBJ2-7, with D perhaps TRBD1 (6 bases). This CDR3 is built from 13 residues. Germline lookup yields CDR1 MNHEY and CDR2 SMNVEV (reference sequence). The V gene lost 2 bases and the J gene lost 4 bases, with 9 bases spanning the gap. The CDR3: CASSLTGLYEQYF. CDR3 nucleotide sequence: TGTGCCAGCAGTTTAACAGGGTTATACGAGCAGTACTTC.

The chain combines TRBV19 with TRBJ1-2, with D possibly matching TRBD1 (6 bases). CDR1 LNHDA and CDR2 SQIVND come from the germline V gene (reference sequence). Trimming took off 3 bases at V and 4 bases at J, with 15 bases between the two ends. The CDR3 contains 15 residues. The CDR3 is CASSIPTGPSYGYTF. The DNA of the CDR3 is TGTGCCAGTAGTATCCCAACAGGGCCTAGCTATGGCTACACCTTC.

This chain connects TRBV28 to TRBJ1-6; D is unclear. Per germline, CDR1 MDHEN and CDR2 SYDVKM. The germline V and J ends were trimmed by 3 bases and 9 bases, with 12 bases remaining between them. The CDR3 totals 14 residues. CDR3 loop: CASSLDRGFSPLHF. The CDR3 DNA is TGTGCCAGCAGTTTGGATCGAGGGTTTTCACCCCTCCACTTT.

The CDR3 DNA reads as TGTGCCAGCAGCGTTGCAGGGGGCGCCTTGAACACTGAAGCTTTCTTT. Protein: CASSVAGGALNTEAFF. The chain uses TRBV7-8 and TRBJ1-1; 8 positions agree with TRBD1. The CDR3 totals 16 residues. Germline assignment: CDR1 SGHVS and CDR2 FQNEAQ. V dropped 5 bases and J dropped 0; count of bases not matched to a gene: 8.

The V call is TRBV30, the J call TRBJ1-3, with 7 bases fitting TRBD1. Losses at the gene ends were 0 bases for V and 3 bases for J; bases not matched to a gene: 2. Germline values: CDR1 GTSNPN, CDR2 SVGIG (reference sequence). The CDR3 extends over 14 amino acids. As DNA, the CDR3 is TGTGCCTGGAGTGTACCAGGGGGTGGAAACACCATATATTTT. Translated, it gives CAWSVPGGGNTIYF.

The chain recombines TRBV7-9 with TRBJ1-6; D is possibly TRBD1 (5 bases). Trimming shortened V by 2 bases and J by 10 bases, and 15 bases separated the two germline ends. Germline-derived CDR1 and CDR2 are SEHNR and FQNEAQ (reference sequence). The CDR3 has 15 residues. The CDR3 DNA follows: TGTGCCAGCAGCTTAAGTCAGGGACTTATGTCACCCCTCCACTTT. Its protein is CASSLSQGLMSPLHF.

CDR3 DNA sequence: TGTGCCAGCAGCCAAGGGTCCCGGGATAATTCACCCCTCCACTTT. Translation gives CASSQGSRDNSPLHF. J is TRBJ1-6 and V is TRBV14; D gene ambiguous. Per the germline V gene, CDR1 is SGHDN and CDR2 is FVKESK. The CDR3 covers 15 residues. The V end was cut by 1 base, the J end by 5 bases, with 9 bases between. The full variable domain, its missing parts supplied by reference TRBV14 and TRBJ1-6, is EAGVTQFPSHSVIEKGQTVTLRCDPISGHDNLYWYRRVMGKEIKFLLHFVKESKQDESGMPNNRFLAERTGGTYSTLKVQPAELEDSGVYFCASSQGSRDNSPLHFGNGTRLTVT.

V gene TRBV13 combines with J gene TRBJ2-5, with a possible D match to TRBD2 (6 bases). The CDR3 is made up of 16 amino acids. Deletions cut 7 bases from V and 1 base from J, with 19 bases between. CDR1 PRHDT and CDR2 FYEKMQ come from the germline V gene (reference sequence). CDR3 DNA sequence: TGTGCCAGCACGGAGTGGGCAGTGGGACTCCAAGAGACCCAGTACTTC. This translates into CASTEWAVGLQETQYF. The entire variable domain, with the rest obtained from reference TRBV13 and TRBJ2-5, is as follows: AAGVIQSPRHLIKEKRETATLKCYPIPRHDTVYWYQQGPGQDPQFLISFYEKMQSDKGSIPDRFSAQQFSDYHSELNMSSLELGDSALYFCASTEWAVGLQETQYFGPGTRLLVL.

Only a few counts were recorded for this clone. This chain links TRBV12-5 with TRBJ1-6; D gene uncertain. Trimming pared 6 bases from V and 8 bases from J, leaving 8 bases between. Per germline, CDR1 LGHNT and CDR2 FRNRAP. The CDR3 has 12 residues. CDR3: CASGPVDSPLHF. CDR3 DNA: TGTGCTAGTGGCCCGGTTGATTCACCCCTCCACTTT.

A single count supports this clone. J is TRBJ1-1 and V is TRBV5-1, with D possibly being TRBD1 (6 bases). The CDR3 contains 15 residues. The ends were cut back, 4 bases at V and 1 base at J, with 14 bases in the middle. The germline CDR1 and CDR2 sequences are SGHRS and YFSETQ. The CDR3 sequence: CASSPLTGANTEAFF. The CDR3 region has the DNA TGCGCCAGCAGCCCACTGACAGGCGCGAACACTGAAGCTTTCTTT.

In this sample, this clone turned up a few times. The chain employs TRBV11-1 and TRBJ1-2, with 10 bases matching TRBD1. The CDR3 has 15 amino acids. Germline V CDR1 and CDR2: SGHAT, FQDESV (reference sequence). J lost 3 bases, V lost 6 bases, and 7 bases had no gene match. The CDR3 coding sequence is TGTGCCAGCAGTCGAACGACAGGGGGCGACTATGGCTACACCTTC. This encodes CASSRTTGGDYGYTF.

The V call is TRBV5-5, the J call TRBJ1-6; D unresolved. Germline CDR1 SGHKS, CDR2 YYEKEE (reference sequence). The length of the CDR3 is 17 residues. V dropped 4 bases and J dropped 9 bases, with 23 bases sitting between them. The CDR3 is CASSPRIKGAMSSPLHF. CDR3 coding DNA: TGTGCCAGCAGCCCACGGATCAAGGGAGCGATGAGTTCACCCCTCCACTTT.

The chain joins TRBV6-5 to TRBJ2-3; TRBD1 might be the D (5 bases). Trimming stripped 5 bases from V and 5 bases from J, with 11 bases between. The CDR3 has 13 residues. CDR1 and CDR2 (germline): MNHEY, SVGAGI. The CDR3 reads CASSPAQGDTQYF. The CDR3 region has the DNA TGTGCCAGCAGTCCGGCCCAGGGAGATACGCAGTATTTT.

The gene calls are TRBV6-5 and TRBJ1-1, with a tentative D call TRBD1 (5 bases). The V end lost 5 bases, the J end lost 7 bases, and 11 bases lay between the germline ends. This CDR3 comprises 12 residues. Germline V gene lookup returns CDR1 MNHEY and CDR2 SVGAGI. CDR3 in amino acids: CASSPIGGEAFF. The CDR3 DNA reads TGTGCCAGCAGTCCCATCGGGGGTGAAGCTTTCTTT.